This T cell receptor (beta chain) was recorded in a study of T cells after yellow fever vaccination. Overall study findings and caveats: Most primary-vaccination clones recurred post-booster (approximately 96% CD4, 85% to 90% CD8).

Synthesis of TCR cDNA relied on 5'RACE template switching, which attached a universal primer site and UMIs. TCRdb reprocessed the 5' RACE reads via MiXCR and lists one record per CDR3 protein. The sample contains hundreds of thousands of distinct CDR3 sequences, less than 20% of which appear only once. In this sample, this clonotype turned up once. No antigen is known for it. The clonotype originates from a man younger than 35 who received the YFV17D yellow fever vaccine. Sequencing used PBMCs, obtained 5 days after the first yellow fever vaccination.

The DNA for the CDR3 is TGTGCCAGCAGCCAGCAGGGAATGGGTGAAAAACTGTTTTTT. Amino acids: CASSQQGMGEKLFF. The gene calls are TRBV7-9 and TRBJ1-4; D possibly corresponds to TRBD1 (5 bases). CDR1 SEHNR and CDR2 FQNEAQ come from the germline V gene (reference sequence). The germline V and J ends were trimmed by 5 bases and 7 bases, with 14 bases remaining between them. This CDR3 region has 14 residues.